Listed here are 4 T cell receptor beta chains from one sample, sequenced in a study of PD-1 blockade in classical Hodgkin lymphoma. Sequencing was performed with immunoSEQ multiplex PCR; in TCRdb, only in-frame clones are kept and a portion is missing. Altogether 8,500 or so clones are present, approximately 84% being singletons, with the ten largest covering roughly 12%. With no exception, relapse followed autologous stem cell transplantation in all patients, and brentuximab vedotin exposure varied. Purification of CD4+ T cells from thawed PBMCs was achieved by magnetic negative selection. The input for sequencing was CD4+ T cells from blood, taken at baseline. These receptors were obtained from a human donor with classical Hodgkin lymphoma.

The J gene is TRBJ1-1, the V gene TRBV10-3; TRBD1 is a possible D gene (5 bases). Deletions cut 7 bases from V and 4 bases from J, with 16 bases between. The CDR3 has 14 amino acids. CDR1 and CDR2 from the germline V gene are ENHRY and SYGVKD. DNA for the CDR3: TGTGCCATCAAGAGGGCAGGGTTAGGCACTGAAGCTTTCTTT. Translated: CAIKRAGLGTEAFF.

The J gene is TRBJ2-1, the V gene TRBV25-1, with a possible D match to TRBD2 (5 bases). Germline V lookup: CDR1 MGHDK, CDR2 SYGVNS. This CDR3 is 12 amino acids long. Trimming shortened V by 4 bases and J by 13 bases, and 14 bases separated the two germline ends. The CDR3 loop is CASSVGLHSQFF. Written as DNA, the CDR3 is TGTGCCAGCAGTGTAGGACTCCACAGTCAGTTCTTC.

The chain is built from TRBV28 and TRBJ1-5; 11 bases line up with TRBD1. The V gene's germline CDR1 is MDHEN and CDR2 SYDVKM. The V gene end was trimmed by 3 bases and the J gene end by 3 bases; junction bases not matched to a gene: 7. CDR3 length: 17 amino acids. CDR3 in DNA: TGTGCCAGCAGTTTTGGGACAGGGGGGATTTACAATCAGCCCCAGCATTTT. This encodes CASSFGTGGIYNQPQHF.

This sequence joins TRBV5-1 and TRBJ2-2; D not certain. The CDR3 is made up of 14 amino acids. Germline V gene sequence: CDR1 SGHRS, CDR2 YFSETQ. Trimming took off 0 bases at V and 1 base at J, with 4 bases between the two ends. This CDR3 is CASSLAGNTGELFF. The CDR3 DNA sequence: TGCGCCAGCAGCTTGGCTGGGAACACCGGGGAGCTGTTTTTT.